Described below is a single T cell receptor beta chain sequence and its context. Generated by immunoSEQ multiplex PCR, the TCRdb table keeps only in-frame clones and is missing some. This table holds tens of thousands of clones, 80% to 95% found once. The data stem from a study of T cell changes during pregnancy in multiple sclerosis. This clonotype was sampled from a female donor with multiple sclerosis, enrolled in a pregnancy study. The source was CD8+ T cells from peripheral blood mononuclear cells, collected after pregnancy.

CDR3 nucleotide sequence: TGTGCCAGCAGTTTGGGTCGGGTGGGAAACACCATATATTTT. The encoded protein is CASSLGRVGNTIYF. The chain joins TRBV28 to TRBJ1-3, with unresolved D. This CDR3 is 14 amino acids long. The germline V and J ends were trimmed by 3 bases and 4 bases, with 10 bases remaining between them. From germline, CDR1 is MDHEN and CDR2 SYDVKM.